Shown below are 32 T cell receptor beta chains from a single sample sequenced in a study of blood T cell repertoires in COVID-19 (TCRdb year 2020). To prepare the library, the immunoSEQ multiplex PCR assay was applied. The source is immuneACCESS, and TCRdb retained only in-frame sequences with V and J called. Part of the clones is not carried over; for the studies checked, unresolved V genes explain less than half of this, and the remainder is unexplained. This sample gives 200,000 to 250,000 clones in total; approximately 86% of them show up just once. The ten most abundant clones make up roughly 14% of the sample. The material sequenced was PBMCs or T cells enriched from blood (not recorded which). The receptors here all came from a woman aged 45-59 years with acute COVID-19.

The chain is built from TRBV18 and TRBJ2-6; 7 bases align to TRBD2. From germline, CDR1 is KGHSH and CDR2 LQKENI. The CDR3 runs to 14 residues. V shed 6 bases and J 1 base; nucleotides not matched to a gene: 0. CDR3 sequence reads: CASSRESGANVLTF. The CDR3 coding sequence is TGTGCCAGCTCGCGGGAGTCTGGGGCCAACGTCCTGACTTTC. The variable domain in full, completed from reference TRBV18 and TRBJ2-6, reads NAGVMQNPRHLVRRRGQEARLRCSPMKGHSHVYWYRQLPEEGLKFMVYLQKENIIDESGMPKERFSAEFPKEGPSILRIQQVVRGDSAAYFCASSRESGANVLTFGAGSRLTVL.

This chain joins TRBV19 and TRBJ2-1; TRBD1 might be the D (5 bases). CDR3 size: 17 residues. Trimming removed 1 base from V and 1 base from J, with 14 bases in between. Germline V gene lookup returns CDR1 LNHDA and CDR2 SQIVND (reference sequence). The CDR3 loop reads CASSIGDSEPSYNEQFF. The CDR3, as DNA: TGTGCCAGTAGTATAGGAGACAGTGAACCGTCCTACAATGAGCAGTTCTTC.

This chain connects TRBV6-5 to TRBJ2-3, with D unclear. The CDR3 is 12 residues long. From germline, CDR1 is MNHEY and CDR2 SVGAGI. V lost 4 bases, J lost 3 bases, and 5 bases lay in between. The chain's CDR3 is CASSSSTDTQYF. The CDR3 DNA follows: TGTGCCAGCAGTTCTTCTACAGATACGCAGTATTTT.

This chain connects TRBV28 to TRBJ1-1, with unresolved D. There are 13 residues in the CDR3. V lost 5 bases and J 0 bases, leaving 7 bases between the germline ends. CDR1 is MDHEN, CDR2 SYDVKM, per germline. CDR3 in amino acids: CASSQHMNTEAFF. CDR3 nucleotides: TGTGCCAGCAGTCAACACATGAACACTGAAGCTTTCTTT.

The rearrangement links TRBV27 to TRBJ1-2; 7 bases fit TRBD1. The CDR3 totals 15 residues. Per the germline V gene, CDR1 is MNHEY and CDR2 is SMNVEV (reference sequence). With 1 base clipped from V and 13 bases from J, the junction kept 15 bases outside the gene matches. The CDR3: CASSLLGTVPYGVTF. In DNA, the CDR3 is TGTGCCAGCAGTTTATTAGGGACAGTGCCATACGGGGTCACCTTC.

This clone has a handful of counts. This CDR3 is missing its conserved last phenylalanine or tryptophan, likely due to a read error. The DNA is left out, because the CDR3 cannot be placed on it with certainty; the CDR3 is given as TCRdb lists it. The chain recombines TRBV19 with TRBJ2-7; the table calls TRBD1, which could not be checked here. The germline V gene has CDR1 LNHDA and CDR2 SQIVND (reference sequence). With termini counted, the CDR3 has 10 amino acids. The CDR3 here is CASSVPSDRL.

The chain is built from TRBV7-8 and TRBJ1-1, with D tentatively TRBD1 (6 bases). The CDR3 contains 16 residues. V lost 3 bases to trimming and J lost 0 bases, with 14 bases between them. Per the germline V gene, CDR1 is SGHVS and CDR2 is FQNEAQ. The CDR3 spells CASSFPTGRMNTEAFF. The CDR3 DNA reads TGTGCCAGCAGCTTCCCAACAGGGAGAATGAACACTGAAGCTTTCTTT.

The chain has TRBV2 and TRBJ2-1; 10 bases match TRBD2. The V and J ends lost 5 bases and 0 bases, in that order; junction bases with no gene match: 4. The CDR3 totals 16 residues. Per germline, CDR1 SNHLY and CDR2 FYNNEI. CDR3 amino acids: CASSSGLAVSYNEQFF. The CDR3 bases are TGTGCCAGCAGTTCCGGACTAGCGGTCTCCTACAATGAGCAGTTCTTC.

J is TRBJ1-4 and V is TRBV4-1; TRBD1 might be the D (6 bases). CDR1 and CDR2 (germline): MGHRA, YSYEKL. Trimming shortened V by 2 bases and J by 5 bases, and 9 bases separated the two germline ends. CDR3 size: 14 residues. CDR3 loop: CASSQSGQNEKLFF. The DNA of the CDR3 is TGCGCCAGCAGCCAATCCGGACAGAATGAAAAACTGTTTTTT.

The chain is built from TRBV29-1 and TRBJ2-3; 10 positions agree with TRBD2. Unmatched junction bases numbered 7, after V lost 5 bases and J lost 2 bases. CDR3 size: 15 residues. CDR1 is SQVTM, CDR2 ANQGSEA, per germline. The CDR3 loop reads CSVIGLAENTDTQYF. The CDR3 DNA reads as TGCAGCGTTATCGGACTAGCGGAGAACACAGATACGCAGTATTTT.

The chain has TRBV2 and TRBJ1-1; 9 bases fit TRBD1. CDR3 size: 14 residues. CDR1 SNHLY and CDR2 FYNNEI come from the germline V gene. Unmatched junction bases numbered 4, after V lost 7 bases and J lost 1 base. The CDR3 nucleotides read TGTGCCAGCACTACGACAGGGGGGAACACTGAAGCTTTCTTT. The encoded protein is CASTTTGGNTEAFF.

V gene TRBV5-6 combines with J gene TRBJ1-3; D gene ambiguous. Deletions cut 0 bases from V and 3 bases from J, with 10 bases between. Germline V lookup: CDR1 SGHDT, CDR2 YYEEEE. The CDR3 spans 15 residues. CDR3 residues: CASSLASGIGNTIYF. The DNA of the CDR3 is TGTGCCAGCAGCTTGGCCTCCGGGATTGGAAACACCATATATTTT.

The chain couples TRBV5-6 to TRBJ2-1, with D maybe TRBD2 (6 bases). Germline V gene data show CDR1 as SGHDT and CDR2 as YYEEEE. Between the trimmed V and J ends, which lost 3 bases and 3 bases, there was a span of 13 bases. This CDR3 is built from 15 residues. CDR3: CASSSDSGVYNEQFF. The CDR3 nucleotides read TGTGCCAGCAGCTCCGATAGCGGAGTCTACAATGAGCAGTTCTTC.

The rearrangement links TRBV4-1 to TRBJ1-1; TRBD1 aligns across 7 bases. The J segment lost 1 base and the V segment lost 1 base, leaving 6 bases of the junction unmatched. Germline lookup yields CDR1 MGHRA and CDR2 YSYEKL. This CDR3 comprises 16 residues. The CDR3 DNA is TGCGCCAGCAGCCAAGCAGCCGGGACAGCGAACACTGAAGCTTTCTTT. Protein product: CASSQAAGTANTEAFF.

The chain couples TRBV19 to TRBJ1-1; no clear D gene. The CDR3 is 15 amino acids. The V gene's germline CDR1 is LNHDA and CDR2 SQIVND (reference sequence). V lost 5 bases and J 1 base, leaving 14 bases between the germline ends. CDR3 sequence (DNA): TGTGCCAGTAGTCGCCCGCGGGGAGAGAACACTGAAGCTTTCTTT. Its protein product is CASSRPRGENTEAFF.

The J gene is TRBJ2-2, the V gene TRBV4-1, with 10 bases matching TRBD1. Germline assignment: CDR1 MGHRA and CDR2 YSYEKL. Trimming cost V 4 bases and J 5 bases; bases outside gene matches: 10. The CDR3 extends over 17 amino acids. The CDR3 spells CASSPERGQGWTGELFF. The CDR3 region has the DNA TGCGCCAGCAGCCCAGAAAGGGGACAGGGGTGGACCGGGGAGCTGTTTTTT.

Only one count was recorded for this clone. The rearrangement joins TRBV30 to TRBJ2-3; 7 bases map to TRBD2. Per germline, CDR1 GTSNPN and CDR2 SVGIG (reference sequence). The CDR3 is 13 amino acids. J lost 4 bases, V lost 1 base, and 2 bases had no gene match. The CDR3: CAWSGLASDTQYF. The CDR3 DNA follows: TGTGCCTGGAGTGGACTAGCCTCAGATACGCAGTATTTT.

CDR3 sequence: CASAQGIQETQYF. The CDR3, as DNA: TGTGCCAGTGCTCAGGGGATCCAAGAGACCCAGTACTTC. The chain uses TRBV27 and TRBJ2-5; possible D gene TRBD1, 6 bases. The V end lost 9 bases, the J end lost 1 base, and 12 bases lay between the germline ends. CDR3 size: 13 residues. Germline lookup yields CDR1 MNHEY and CDR2 SMNVEV (reference sequence).

CDR3 residues: CASSLLPGYEQYF. The CDR3 region has the DNA TGTGCCAGCAGTTTATTGCCGGGCTACGAGCAGTACTTC. The V call is TRBV27, the J call TRBJ2-7; D gene ambiguous. The germline CDR1 and CDR2 sequences are MNHEY and SMNVEV (reference sequence). This CDR3 has 13 residues. V was pared by 1 base and J by 3 bases, with 7 bases between.

The rearrangement joins TRBV19 to TRBJ2-5; 11 bases are shared with TRBD2. With V trimmed by 2 bases and J by 4 bases, 9 bases remained unmatched. Per germline, CDR1 LNHDA and CDR2 SQIVND (reference sequence). This CDR3 is built from 17 residues. CDR3 residues: CASSIILAGAYGETQYF. The CDR3 coding sequence is TGTGCCAGTAGTATAATACTAGCGGGAGCGTACGGAGAGACCCAGTACTTC.

This chain uses TRBV7-3 with TRBJ2-1; 12 positions agree with TRBD2. The germline CDR1 and CDR2 sequences are SGHTA and FQGTGA. The CDR3 loop spans 16 amino acids. V shed 5 bases, J shed 8 bases, and the junction held 10 bases outside the gene matches. The CDR3 loop reads CASSPGLAGPGDEQFF. The CDR3 DNA is TGTGCCAGCAGCCCAGGACTAGCGGGGCCCGGGGATGAGCAGTTCTTC.

This rearrangement joins TRBV28 to TRBJ2-7; TRBD2 might be the D (6 bases). Germline V lookup: CDR1 MDHEN, CDR2 SYDVKM. The V and J ends lost 4 bases and 4 bases respectively, with 14 bases between them. This CDR3 region has 14 residues. Here the CDR3 reads CASSSTGVVYEQYF. The CDR3, as DNA: TGTGCCAGCAGTTCGACGGGAGTGGTTTACGAGCAGTACTTC.

The V call is TRBV28, the J call TRBJ2-4; a possible D gene is TRBD1 (6 bases). The CDR3 has 17 amino acids. Per germline, CDR1 MDHEN and CDR2 SYDVKM. Trimming left V 1 base short and J 7 bases short, with 20 bases between. The CDR3 bases are TGTGCCAGCAGTTTATCCCCAGCAGGGGTCGGGGAGAACATTCAGTACTTC. It encodes CASSLSPAGVGENIQYF.

This clone came up once. The chain recombines TRBV12-3 or TRBV12-4 with TRBJ1-2; no definite D call. V shed 3 bases and J shed 7 bases, with 6 bases lying between them. The CDR3 sequence is 11 residues long. CDR3 DNA sequence: TGTGCCAGCAGTTTTGGGCTTGGCTACACCTTC. Residues: CASSFGLGYTF.

This clone was counted between two and nine times. At one of its ends the junction is not consistent with the germline gene, which may arise from a read error. The chain links TRBV19 to TRBJ1-1; D unresolved. The CDR3 spans 10 residues. Germline V gene lookup returns CDR1 LNHDA and CDR2 SQIVND (reference sequence). The CDR3 sequence: CASSNGREHF. As DNA, the CDR3 is TGTGCCAGTAGTAACGGCCGGGAGCACTTT.

This rearrangement joins TRBV19 to TRBJ1-1; D might be TRBD1 (6 bases). Germline values: CDR1 LNHDA, CDR2 SQIVND (reference sequence). Trimming pared 3 bases from V and 5 bases from J, leaving 16 bases between. CDR3 length equals 15 residues. The CDR3 coding sequence is TGTGCCAGTAGTATTATCGCAGGGGTAGGAACTGAAGCTTTCTTT. Amino acid sequence: CASSIIAGVGTEAFF.

The chain is built from TRBV28 and TRBJ1-5; D ambiguous. Deletions cut 6 bases from V and 0 bases from J, with 12 bases between. Germline V gene sequence: CDR1 MDHEN, CDR2 SYDVKM. The CDR3 has 15 residues. CDR3 sequence reads: CASSPTGYSNQPQHF. In nucleotides, the CDR3 is TGTGCCAGCAGCCCCACGGGGTATAGCAATCAGCCCCAGCATTTT.

The chain joins TRBV14 to TRBJ2-7; 7 positions agree with TRBD2. CDR1 SGHDN and CDR2 FVKESK come from the germline V gene. There are 14 residues in the CDR3. The J segment lost 3 bases and the V segment lost 1 base, leaving 3 bases of the junction unmatched. The CDR3 DNA is TGTGCCAGCAGCCAAGGAGGGAGGGTCTACGAGCAGTACTTC. Protein product: CASSQGGRVYEQYF.

Only one count was recorded for this clone. The V and J genes are TRBV11-2 and TRBJ2-5, with 7 bases fitting TRBD1. This CDR3 is built from 14 residues. CDR1 is SGHAT, CDR2 FQNNGV, per germline. Losses at the gene ends were 3 bases for V and 4 bases for J; bases not matched to a gene: 5. CDR3 in amino acids: CASSFNDRVETQYF. The DNA for the CDR3 is TGTGCCAGCAGCTTCAACGACAGGGTAGAGACCCAGTACTTC. The whole variable domain, filled in from reference TRBV11-2 and TRBJ2-5, reads EAGVAQSPRYKIIEKRQSVAFWCNPISGHATLYWYQQILGQGPKLLIQFQNNGVVDDSQLPKDRFSAERLKGVDSTLKIQPAKLEDSAVYLCASSFNDRVETQYFGPGTRLLVL.

The V call is TRBV4-3, the J call TRBJ2-5; TRBD2 might be the D (6 bases). The CDR3 has 13 residues. From germline, CDR1 is LGHNA and CDR2 YSLEER. V was pared by 1 base and J by 6 bases, with 9 bases between. For the CDR3, the DNA is TGCGCCAGCAGCCAAGGGAGGGGCCAGACCCAGTACTTC. The encoded protein is CASSQGRGQTQYF.

This clone was seen only a few times. The chain uses TRBV6-5 and TRBJ1-6; a weak D match, TRBD1 (5 bases). The V end lost 8 bases, the J end lost 9 bases, and 14 bases lay between the germline ends. Germline CDR1 MNHEY, CDR2 SVGAGI. The CDR3 spans 13 residues. This CDR3 reads CASRRGEGSPLHF. CDR3 DNA: TGTGCCAGCCGCCGGGGGGAGGGTTCACCCCTCCACTTT.

This rearrangement joins TRBV5-1 to TRBJ1-1, with no clear D. V lost 2 bases and J 8 bases, leaving 10 bases between the germline ends. This CDR3 region has 12 residues. Germline V gene sequence: CDR1 SGHRS, CDR2 YFSETQ. CDR3 coding DNA: TGCGCCAGCAGCTTATTGGGGAGAGAAGCTTTCTTT. This sequence encodes CASSLLGREAFF.